This is a list of T cell receptor beta chains from one sample in a study of OX40 agonist ivuxolimab in advanced cancers. Assay: immunoSEQ multiplex PCR; the TCRdb copy retains only in-frame clones and omits some. The repertoire has more than 85,000 clones, roughly nine tenths of them found once; the top ten carry about 0.31%. The sample in question was CD4+ or CD8+ T cells sorted from blood, obtained in a trial of the OX40 agonist ivuxolimab. The origin of the receptors is an adult with an advanced solid tumor such as melanoma, head and neck, liver or kidney cancer. Each CDR3 is given with its conserved first and last residue. D genes are given only for firm matches. Size is stated for part of the rows, as once, few or many counts, or as a class when the clone is expanded.

J | V | D | size | CDR3 | DNA
TRBJ2-1 | TRBV2 | TRBD1 | - | CASSAQGDEQFF | TGTGCCAGCAGTGCCCAGGGGGATGAGCAGTTCTTC
TRBJ2-4 | TRBV28 | - | - | CASRDRRLNIQYF | TGTGCCAGTCGGGACCGCCGGTTGAACATTCAGTACTTC
TRBJ1-4 | TRBV21-1 | - | - | CASSLRGATNEKLFF | TGTGCCAGCAGCTTAAGGGGGGCAACTAATGAAAAACTGTTTTTT
TRBJ2-7 | TRBV7-7 | TRBD1 | - | CASSVGQGGYEQYF | TGTGCCAGCAGCGTCGGACAGGGCGGCTACGAGCAGTACTTC
TRBJ2-5 | TRBV7-6 | - | - | CASSSSIETQYF | TGTGCCAGCAGCTCCTCAATAGAGACCCAGTACTTC
TRBJ1-2 | TRBV7-8 | TRBD1 | - | CASSLRDSLDYTF | TGTGCCAGCAGCTTAAGGGACAGCTTGGACTACACCTTC
TRBJ2-1 | TRBV27 | - | few | CASSPGPGAVLLEQFF | TGTGCCAGCAGTCCCGGCCCGGGGGCAGTCTTGCTTGAGCAGTTCTTC
TRBJ2-3 | TRBV7-8 | - | once | CASSLARAGTDTQYF | TGTGCCAGCAGCTTAGCGCGGGCGGGGACAGATACGCAGTATTTT
TRBJ2-7 | TRBV7-2 | TRBD2 | - | CASSLGRGGLTYEQYF | TGTGCCAGCAGCTTAGGTAGGGGAGGGCTTACCTACGAGCAGTACTTC
TRBJ1-1 | TRBV21-1 | - | - | CASSLRGPGTEAFF | TGTGCCAGCAGCCTAAGGGGCCCCGGCACTGAAGCTTTCTTT
TRBJ1-1 | TRBV6-6 | TRBD1 | - | CASGPTGGGTEAFF | TGTGCCAGCGGCCCGACAGGGGGAGGTACTGAAGCTTTCTTT
TRBJ2-7 | TRBV7-2 | - | - | CASAEGNYEQYF | TGTGCCAGCGCGGAAGGAAACTACGAGCAGTACTTC
TRBJ2-5 | TRBV28 | TRBD2 | - | CASSPGGSGRKTQYF | TGTGCCAGCAGTCCCGGGGGTAGCGGGAGAAAGACCCAGTACTTC
TRBJ2-7 | TRBV6-5 | TRBD2 | - | CASSPGGPYEQYF | TGTGCCAGCAGTCCGGGGGGGCCCTACGAGCAGTACTTC
TRBJ2-1 | TRBV7-2 | TRBD2 | - | CASSPLAGGGSYNEQFF | TGTGCCAGCAGCCCCTTAGCGGGAGGGGGCTCCTACAATGAGCAGTTCTTC
TRBJ2-7 | TRBV28 | - | few | CASSFGAQGFSYEQYF | TGTGCCAGCAGTTTTGGCGCTCAGGGATTTTCCTACGAGCAGTACTTC
TRBJ2-1 | TRBV7-9 | - | - | CASSLSGGPTGFF | TGTGCCAGCAGCTTATCTGGGGGCCCGACGGGGTTCTTC
TRBJ2-5 | TRBV6-6 | TRBD1 | - | CASSGRDRGHQETQYF | TGTGCCAGCAGTGGACGGGACAGGGGTCACCAAGAGACCCAGTACTTC
TRBJ2-3 | TRBV12-5 | - | - | CASGLGIAETSTDTQYF | TGTGCTAGTGGTTTGGGTATAGCGGAAACCAGCACAGATACGCAGTATTTT
TRBJ2-3 | TRBV9 | TRBD1 | - | CASSPRDRGGSTDTQYF | TGTGCCAGCAGCCCTCGGGACAGGGGAGGTAGCACAGATACGCAGTATTTT
TRBJ2-7 | TRBV6-1 | - | - | CASSKEGGTSYEQYF | TGTGCCAGCTCCAAAGAAGGCGGGACCTCCTACGAGCAGTACTTC
TRBJ2-2 | TRBV28 | TRBD2 | - | CASSFLAGGPGFGELFF | TGTGCCAGCAGTTTTCTGGCGGGAGGGCCTGGATTCGGGGAGCTGTTTTTT
TRBJ1-1 | TRBV4-3 | TRBD1 | - | CASSQDVGDRAKAFF | TGCGCCAGCAGCCAAGATGTGGGGGACAGGGCGAAAGCTTTCTTT
TRBJ2-3 | TRBV18 | TRBD2 | - | CASSPRRLAGGGTDTQYF | TGTGCCAGCTCACCACGGCGACTAGCGGGAGGGGGCACAGATACGCAGTATTTT
TRBJ1-2 | TRBV2 | - | - | CASSKGNNYGYTF | TGTGCCAGCAGTAAGGGTAATAACTATGGCTACACCTTC
TRBJ2-1 | TRBV7-2 | - | once | CASSQDPSSYNEQFF | TGTGCCAGCAGCCAGGACCCTAGCTCCTACAATGAGCAGTTCTTC
TRBJ1-3 | TRBV28 | - | - | CASKVPGRSGNTIYF | TGTGCCAGCAAGGTTCCCGGCCGCTCTGGAAACACCATATATTTT
TRBJ2-7 | TRBV10-3 | TRBD1 | once | CAISGTGVYEQYF | TGTGCCATCAGTGGGACAGGGGTGTACGAGCAGTACTTC